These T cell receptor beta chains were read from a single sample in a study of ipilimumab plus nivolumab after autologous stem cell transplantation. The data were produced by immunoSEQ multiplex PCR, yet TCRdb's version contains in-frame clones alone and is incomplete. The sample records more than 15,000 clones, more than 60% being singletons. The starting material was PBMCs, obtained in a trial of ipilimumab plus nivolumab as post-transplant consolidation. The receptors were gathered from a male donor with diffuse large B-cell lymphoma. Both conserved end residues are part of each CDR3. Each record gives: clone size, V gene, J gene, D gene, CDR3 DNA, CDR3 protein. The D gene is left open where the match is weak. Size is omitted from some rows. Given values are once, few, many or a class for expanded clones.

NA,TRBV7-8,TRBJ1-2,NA,TGTGCCAGCAGCTTACTCCCAGGCGACTATGGCTACACCTTC,CASSLLPGDYGYTF
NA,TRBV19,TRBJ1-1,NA,TGTGCCAGCCGGGACGTGGGCACTGAAGCTTTCTTT,CASRDVGTEAFF
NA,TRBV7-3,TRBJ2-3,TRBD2,TGTGCCAGCAGCCGTGGACTAGCGGGATTTACAGATACGCAGTATTTT,CASSRGLAGFTDTQYF
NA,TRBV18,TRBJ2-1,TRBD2,TGTGCCAGCTCAACTCCGGGACTAGCGGGAGAGCAGTTCTTC,CASSTPGLAGEQFF
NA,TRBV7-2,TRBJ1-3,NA,TGTGCCAGCAGCACCACAGGGTGGAACACCATATATTTT,CASSTTGWNTIYF
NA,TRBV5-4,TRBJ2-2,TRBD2,TGTGCCAGCAGGCAGACTAGCGGGTCCGGGGAGCTGTTTTTT,CASRQTSGSGELFF
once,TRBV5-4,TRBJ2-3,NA,TGTGCCAGCAGCCCAGTCGGGAACAGATGGGGAGATACGCAGTATTTT,CASSPVGNRWGDTQYF
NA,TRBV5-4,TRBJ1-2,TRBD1,TGTGCCAGCAGCAACCCCGTTGTACAGGGGCGCTATGGCTACACCTTC,CASSNPVVQGRYGYTF
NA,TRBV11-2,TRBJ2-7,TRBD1,TGTGCCAGCACCAAGGACAGGGGGTCCTACGAGCAGTACTTC,CASTKDRGSYEQYF
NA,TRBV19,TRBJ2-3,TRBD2,TGTGCCAGTAGTGCCGGACTAGCCGCAGATACGCAGTATTTT,CASSAGLAADTQYF
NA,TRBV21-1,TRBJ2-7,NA,TGTGCCAGCAGCTTACAGTCCCGGGACAGGGAAGAATTCCACGAGCAGTACTTC,CASSLQSRDREEFHEQYF
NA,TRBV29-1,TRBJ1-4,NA,TGCAGCGTCCTAGTATCAACTAATGAAAAACTGTTTTTT,CSVLVSTNEKLFF
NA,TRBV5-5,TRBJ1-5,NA,TGTGCCAGCAGGGCAGGGAGCGGGCCCCAGCATTTT,CASRAGSGPQHF
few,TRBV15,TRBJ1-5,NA,TGTGCCACCAGCAGAGATAAGAACAATCAGCCCCAGCATTTT,CATSRDKNNQPQHF
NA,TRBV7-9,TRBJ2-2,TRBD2,TGTGCCAGCACCCTGGGACTAGCGGGATCGAGGCAAGGCACCGGGGAGCTGTTTTTT,CASTLGLAGSRQGTGELFF
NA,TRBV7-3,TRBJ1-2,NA,TGTGCCAGCAGCCCGGGACTCTATGGCTACACCTTC,CASSPGLYGYTF
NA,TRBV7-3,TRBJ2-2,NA,TGTGCCAGCAGCCCCCTCCGGAACACCGGGGAGCTGTTTTTT,CASSPLRNTGELFF
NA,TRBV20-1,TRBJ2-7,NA,TGCAGTGCGGCTCAATCCTACGAGCAGTACTTC,CSAAQSYEQYF
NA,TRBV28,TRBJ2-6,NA,TGTGCCAGCAGTCCCGACTCGTCTGGGGCCAACGTCCTGACTTTC,CASSPDSSGANVLTF
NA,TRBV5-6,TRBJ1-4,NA,TGTGCCAGCAGCTTTTTCACGGGGGCTGGAACTAATGAAAAACTGTTTTTT,CASSFFTGAGTNEKLFF
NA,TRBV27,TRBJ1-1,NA,TGTGCCAGCAGTCCCTTGGACAGCATCGGCCATGAAGCTTTCTTT,CASSPLDSIGHEAFF
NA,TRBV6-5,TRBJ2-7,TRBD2,TGTGCCAGCAGGCGACAAAGCGGGGCGTCCTACGAGCAGTACTTC,CASRRQSGASYEQYF
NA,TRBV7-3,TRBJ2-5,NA,TGTGCCAGCAGCTTAACAGGGATGGAGACCCAGTACTTC,CASSLTGMETQYF
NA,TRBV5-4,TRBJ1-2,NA,TGTGCCAGCACCAGACGGGACGGAACTTATGGCTACACCTTC,CASTRRDGTYGYTF
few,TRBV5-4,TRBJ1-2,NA,TGTGCCAGCAGCTTGATCGGGCGGGGAGACTACACCTTC,CASSLIGRGDYTF
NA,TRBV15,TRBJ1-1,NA,TGTGCCACCAGCAGAGAGGAGGGCTGGGACACTGAAGCTTTCTTT,CATSREEGWDTEAFF
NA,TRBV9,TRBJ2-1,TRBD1,TGTGCCAGCAGCTTGACGCCGCAAGGGCCGGGACAGGTGGATGAGCAGTTCTTC,CASSLTPQGPGQVDEQFF
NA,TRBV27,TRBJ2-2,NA,TGTGCCAGCCGCCCGTCCGTTACAGGGACCACCGGGGAGCTGTTTTTT,CASRPSVTGTTGELFF
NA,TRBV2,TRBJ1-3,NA,TGTGCCAGCAGTGAGACTCCCCAGGCAGGAAACACCATATATTTT,CASSETPQAGNTIYF
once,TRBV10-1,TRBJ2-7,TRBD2,TGCGCCAGCAGCGAGGGGACTAGCGGGGCGGGCTACGAGCAGTACTTC,CASSEGTSGAGYEQYF
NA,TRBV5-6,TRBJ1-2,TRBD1,TGTGCCAGCAGTTGGGACAGGGGGTTGGTTGGCTACACCTTC,CASSWDRGLVGYTF
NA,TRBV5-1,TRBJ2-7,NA,TGCGCCAGCAGCTTGGCAGGGTCCTACGAGCAGTACTTC,CASSLAGSYEQYF
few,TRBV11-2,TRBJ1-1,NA,TGTGCCAGCAGCCCTATTACAGGGACTACGAACACTGAAGCTTTCTTT,CASSPITGTTNTEAFF